The entry that follows covers one T cell receptor beta chain sequence. Its matching antigen is unknown. Trimming left V 7 bases short and J 8 bases short, with 11 bases between. Germline V gene sequence: CDR1 ENHRY, CDR2 SYGVKD. This CDR3 is built from 12 residues. This sample was included in a study of shared clonotypes between healthy human individuals. The assay was immunoSEQ multiplex PCR, and TCRdb's table has in-frame clones only and misses some. The top ten clones hold 0.95% to 1.5% of a sample with 1.5 million to 2.5 million clones, about 95% of them seen once. The naive CD8 subset, CD45RO-negative cells positively selected for CCR7, excluded terminally differentiated effector memory CD45RA+ cells. All participating donors were Caucasian adults from Nashville, Tennessee. Study-level points and caveats: The study generally estimated greater richness for naive than memory subsets.

The clonotype was recovered from a man aged 18 to 30 in good health. The rearrangement joins TRBV10-3 to TRBJ2-2, with D possibly matching TRBD1 (5 bases). The sequencing sample was made of naive CD8+ T cells sorted from blood. CDR3 bases: TGTGCCATCACAGGGAACGAGGGGGAGCTGTTTTTT. Its translation: CAITGNEGELFF.